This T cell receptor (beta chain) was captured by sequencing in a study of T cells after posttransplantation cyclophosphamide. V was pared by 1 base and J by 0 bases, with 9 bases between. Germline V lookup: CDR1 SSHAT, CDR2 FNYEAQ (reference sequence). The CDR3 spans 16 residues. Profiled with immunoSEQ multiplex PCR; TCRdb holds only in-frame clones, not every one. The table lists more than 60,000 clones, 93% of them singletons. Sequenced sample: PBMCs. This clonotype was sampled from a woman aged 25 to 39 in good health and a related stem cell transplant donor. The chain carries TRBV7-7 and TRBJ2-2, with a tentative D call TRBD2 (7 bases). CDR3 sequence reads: CASSLVGGPNTGELFF. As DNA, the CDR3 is TGTGCCAGCAGCTTAGTGGGGGGGCCGAACACCGGGGAGCTGTTTTTT. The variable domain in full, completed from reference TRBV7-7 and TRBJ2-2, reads GAGVSQSPRYKVTKRGQDVTLRCDPISSHATLYWYQQALGQGPEFLTYFNYEAQPDKSGLPSDRFSAERPEGSISTLTIQRTEQRDSAMYRCASSLVGGPNTGELFFGEGSRLTVL.